Detailed here is one TCR beta chain. This sample was taken from a study of OX40 agonist ivuxolimab in advanced cancers. About the study: Ivuxolimab is an agonistic anti-OX40 (CD134) antibody, and patients were treated with it. Participants, around 80% male, averaged roughly 60 years of age, ranging from about 23 to 85. Partial responses were observed in three patients, of whom one had hepatocellular carcinoma and two had cutaneous melanoma.

The CDR3 loop spans 14 amino acids. Germline V gene sequence: CDR1 SGHTA, CDR2 FQGTGA. Data came from immunoSEQ multiplex PCR; TCRdb stores just in-frame clones and leaves some out. The sample comprises some 66,000 clones, roughly 87% of which are singletons, and roughly 5% rests with the top ten. The source is an adult with an advanced solid tumor such as melanoma, head and neck, liver or kidney cancer. The material sequenced was CD4+ or CD8+ T cells sorted from blood, taken in a trial of the OX40 agonist ivuxolimab. V gene TRBV7-3 combines with J gene TRBJ2-5, with 9 bases that match TRBD1. The end of the DNA is better explained by TRBJ2-7, so the J call may be wrong. CDR3 sequence: CASSLDRGPYEQYF. The CDR3 nucleotides read TGTGCCAGCAGCCTGGACAGGGGACCCTACGAGCAGTACTTC.